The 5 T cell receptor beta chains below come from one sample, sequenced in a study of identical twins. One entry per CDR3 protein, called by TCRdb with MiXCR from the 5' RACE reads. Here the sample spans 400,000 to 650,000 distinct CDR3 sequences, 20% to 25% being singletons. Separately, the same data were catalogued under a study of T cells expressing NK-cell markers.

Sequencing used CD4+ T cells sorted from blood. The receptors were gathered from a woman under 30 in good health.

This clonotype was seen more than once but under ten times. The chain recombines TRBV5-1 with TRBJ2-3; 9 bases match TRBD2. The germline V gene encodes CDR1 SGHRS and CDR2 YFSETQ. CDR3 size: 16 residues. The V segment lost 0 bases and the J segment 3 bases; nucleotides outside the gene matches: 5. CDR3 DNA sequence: TGCGCCAGCAGCTTGGCAGCTAGCGGGGCTACAGATACGCAGTATTTT. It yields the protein CASSLAASGATDTQYF.

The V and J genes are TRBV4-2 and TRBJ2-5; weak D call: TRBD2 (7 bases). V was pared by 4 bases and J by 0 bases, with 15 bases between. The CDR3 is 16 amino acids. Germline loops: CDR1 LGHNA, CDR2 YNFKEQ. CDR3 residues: CASSPTGGHYQETQYF. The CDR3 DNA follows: TGTGCCAGCAGCCCAACGGGGGGCCATTACCAAGAGACCCAGTACTTC.

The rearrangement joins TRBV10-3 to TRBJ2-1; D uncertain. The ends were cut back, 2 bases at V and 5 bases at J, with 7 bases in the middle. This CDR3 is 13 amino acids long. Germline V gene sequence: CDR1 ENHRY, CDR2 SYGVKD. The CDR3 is CAISEGPNNEQFF. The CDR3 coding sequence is TGTGCCATCAGTGAGGGGCCCAACAATGAGCAGTTCTTC.

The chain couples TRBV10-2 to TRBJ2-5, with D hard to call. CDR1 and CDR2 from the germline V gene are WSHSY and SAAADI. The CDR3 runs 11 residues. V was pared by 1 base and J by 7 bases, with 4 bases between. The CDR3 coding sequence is TGCGCCAGCAGTGAGTTTGGGACCCAGTACTTC. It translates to CASSEFGTQYF.

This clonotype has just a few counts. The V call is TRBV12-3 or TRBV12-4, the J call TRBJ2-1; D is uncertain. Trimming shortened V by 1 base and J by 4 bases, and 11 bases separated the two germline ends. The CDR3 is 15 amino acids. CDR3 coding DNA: TGTGCCAGCAGTTTAGGGGAAGCGATTTACAATGAGCAGTTCTTC. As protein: CASSLGEAIYNEQFF.